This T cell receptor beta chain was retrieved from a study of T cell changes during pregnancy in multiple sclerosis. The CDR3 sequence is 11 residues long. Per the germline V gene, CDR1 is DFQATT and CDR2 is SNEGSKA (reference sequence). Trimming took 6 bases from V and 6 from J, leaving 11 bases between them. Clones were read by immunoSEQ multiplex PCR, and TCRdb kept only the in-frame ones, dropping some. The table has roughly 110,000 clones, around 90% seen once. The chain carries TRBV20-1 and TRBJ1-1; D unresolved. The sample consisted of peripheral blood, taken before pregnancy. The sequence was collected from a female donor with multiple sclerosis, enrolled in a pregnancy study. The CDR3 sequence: CSAFYNAEAFF. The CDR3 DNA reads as TGCAGTGCCTTTTACAACGCTGAAGCTTTCTTT.